This TCR beta chain was recorded in a study of blood T cell repertoires in COVID-19. Study-wide context: Italy, Spain and the United States were the sources of the convalescent and acute COVID-19 samples.

V was pared by 6 bases and J by 1 base, with 6 bases of the junction left unmatched. The CDR3 runs 15 residues. CDR1 MDHEN and CDR2 SYDVKM come from the germline V gene. Patients in Seattle were enrolled during active infection, then followed longitudinally. Per the original data handling: Reference gene primers were amplified, and this amplification served to estimate nucleated cell counts. Measured with immunoSEQ multiplex PCR; TCRdb has only the in-frame clones, and not every one. V and J calls and clone size are those listed in that table; D and trimming were worked out from the DNA. The sample carries 250,000 to 300,000 clones, nearly 90% recorded once.

This TCR derives from a woman in her twenties or thirties with COVID-19, enrolled during active disease. The chain is built from TRBV28 and TRBJ1-5; TRBD1 matches 7 bases. Sequenced sample: peripheral blood. CDR3 DNA sequence: TGTGCCAGCAGCCCAGGGGGGTCGAGCAATCAGCCCCAGCATTTT. It is translated as CASSPGGSSNQPQHF.